These 20 T cell receptor beta chains share one sample of origin, sequenced in a study of blood T cell repertoires in COVID-19. The data were produced by immunoSEQ multiplex PCR, yet TCRdb's version contains in-frame clones alone and is incomplete. Of about 68,000 clones listed, nearly 90% were seen once; the top ten hold 3.4%. The specimen was peripheral blood. The receptors here all came from a woman aged 50 to 60 with COVID-19, enrolled during active disease.

This clone came up a few times. V and J are TRBV7-9 and TRBJ2-7, with 7 bases that match TRBD1. V lost 5 bases, J lost 1 base, and 5 bases stayed unmatched. Germline CDR1 and CDR2: SEHNR and FQNEAQ (reference sequence). The length of the CDR3 is 14 residues. The CDR3 is CASSPLGQSYEQYF. CDR3 DNA sequence: TGTGCCAGCAGCCCCTTGGGACAGTCCTACGAGCAGTACTTC.

This clone was counted only a few times. The chain joins TRBV28 to TRBJ1-6; no definite D call. The germline V gene encodes CDR1 MDHEN and CDR2 SYDVKM. The CDR3 loop spans 14 amino acids. Trimming cost V 3 bases and J 6 bases, with 9 bases left between them. DNA of the CDR3: TGTGCCAGCAGTTTTAGCGGGCTTAATTCACCCCTCCACTTT. Encoded protein: CASSFSGLNSPLHF.

This clone was detected only a few times. The chain couples TRBV19 to TRBJ1-2; possibly TRBD1 for D (5 bases). CDR3 length: 15 residues. The V and J ends lost 3 bases and 8 bases respectively, with 19 bases between them. Germline CDR1 reads LNHDA; CDR2 reads SQIVND (reference sequence). As DNA, the CDR3 is TGTGCCAGTAGTATGACAGACGGGACTTTAGACGGCTACACCTTC. Protein sequence: CASSMTDGTLDGYTF. Full variable domain (rest looked up from reference TRBV19 and TRBJ1-2): DGGITQSPKYLFRKEGQNVTLSCEQNLNHDAMYWYRQDPGQGLRLIYYSQIVNDFQKGDIAEGYSVSREKKESFPLTVTSAQKNPTAFYLCASSMTDGTLDGYTFGSGTRLTVV.

This chain joins TRBV15 and TRBJ2-2; D is undetermined. V was cut by 4 bases and J by 3 bases, with 9 bases left in between. CDR1 and CDR2 (germline): LNHNV, YYDKDF (reference sequence). This CDR3 contains 14 residues. The chain's CDR3 is CATSISHYTGELFF. Here the CDR3 DNA reads TGTGCCACCAGCATTAGTCACTACACCGGGGAGCTGTTTTTT.

The J gene is TRBJ1-5, the V gene TRBV27; a possible D gene is TRBD1 (5 bases). The V end lost 5 bases, the J end lost 1 base, and 12 bases lay between the germline ends. This CDR3 contains 15 residues. Germline lookup yields CDR1 MNHEY and CDR2 SMNVEV (reference sequence). CDR3 nucleotides: TGTGCCAGCAGTCCCGCAGGGTTGAGCAATCAGCCCCAGCATTTT. Protein: CASSPAGLSNQPQHF.

This sequence joins TRBV5-1 and TRBJ2-7, with a possible D match to TRBD2 (6 bases). The CDR3 is 19 residues long. Germline CDR1 is SGHRS and CDR2 is YFSETQ. V was trimmed by 5 bases and J by 0 bases, leaving 27 bases between them. CDR3 loop: CASSATGGNVGSFSYEQYF. CDR3 coding DNA: TGCGCCAGCAGTGCGACTGGGGGGAATGTCGGGAGCTTCTCCTACGAGCAGTACTTC. Full variable domain (remainder filled in from reference TRBV5-1 and TRBJ2-7): KAGVTQTPRYLIKTRGQQVTLSCSPISGHRSVSWYQQTPGQGLQFLFEYFSETQRNKGNFPGRFSGRQFSNSRSEMNVSTLELGDSALYLCASSATGGNVGSFSYEQYFGPGTRLTVT.

This clone was counted only a few times. The V gene is TRBV2, the J gene TRBJ1-5; D ambiguous. This CDR3 spans 14 amino acids. Trimming shortened V by 5 bases and J by 5 bases, and 13 bases separated the two germline ends. CDR1 SNHLY and CDR2 FYNNEI come from the germline V gene. The CDR3 DNA reads as TGTGCCAGCAGTCCCCCCGGGATGGATCAGCCCCAGCATTTT. This sequence encodes CASSPPGMDQPQHF. The whole variable domain, remainder taken from reference TRBV2 and TRBJ1-5, is EPEVTQTPSHQVTQMGQEVILRCVPISNHLYFYWYRQILGQKVEFLVSFYNNEISEKSEIFDDQFSVERPDGSNFTLKIRSTKLEDSAMYFCASSPPGMDQPQHFGDGTRLSIL.

V usage is TRBV7-9 and J usage is TRBJ2-7, with 8 nucleotides matching TRBD2. The CDR3 is 14 residues long. Trimming removed 7 bases from V and 0 bases from J; junction bases left unmatched: 5. Germline V gene sequence: CDR1 SEHNR, CDR2 FQNEAQ (reference sequence). The CDR3 DNA is TGTGCCAGCACCATAAGCGGGAGCTCCTACGAGCAGTACTTC. As protein: CASTISGSSYEQYF. The whole variable domain, filled in from reference TRBV7-9 and TRBJ2-7, reads DTGVSQNPRHKITKRGQNVTFRCDPISEHNRLYWYRQTLGQGPEFLTYFQNEAQLEKSRLLSDRFSAERPKGSFSTLEIQRTEQGDSAMYLCASTISGSSYEQYFGPGTRLTVT.

The chain recombines TRBV5-6 with TRBJ2-7; D is perhaps TRBD1 (5 bases). In germline, CDR1 is SGHDT, CDR2 YYEEEE. The CDR3 runs to 13 residues. The ends were cut back, 4 bases at V and 6 bases at J, with 14 bases in the middle. CDR3 sequence (DNA): TGTGCCAGCAGCCGACAGTTGGGTCGCGAGCAGTACTTC. Protein: CASSRQLGREQYF.

This clone turned up a few times. The V gene is TRBV18, the J gene TRBJ2-3; D is uncertain. Trimming pared 3 bases from V and 0 bases from J, leaving 4 bases between. This CDR3 has 13 amino acids. Germline CDR1 is KGHSH and CDR2 is LQKENI. CDR3 sequence (DNA): TGTGCCAGCTCACCCCCTAGCACAGATACGCAGTATTTT. This sequence encodes CASSPPSTDTQYF.

The CDR3 region has the DNA TGTGCCAGCACCCAAATGGTACTAGTGATGTCTCGCCAGGCGTACTTC. Its translation: CASTQMVLVMSRQAYF. V gene TRBV2 combines with J gene TRBJ2-5, with D perhaps TRBD2 (5 bases). Germline V gene data show CDR1 as SNHLY and CDR2 as FYNNEI. CDR3 length: 16 amino acids. The ends were cut back, 7 bases at V and 13 bases at J, with 31 bases in the middle.

The chain combines TRBV19 with TRBJ2-1, with TRBD2 matching over 11 bases. The V segment lost 6 bases and the J segment 6 bases; nucleotides outside the gene matches: 4. The CDR3 is 14 amino acids. Looked up from germline, CDR1 is LNHDA and CDR2 is SQIVND (reference sequence). The CDR3 is CASSRLAGFNEQFF. Here the CDR3 DNA reads TGTGCCAGTAGCCGACTAGCGGGATTCAATGAGCAGTTCTTC. The whole variable domain, filled in from reference TRBV19 and TRBJ2-1, reads DGGITQSPKYLFRKEGQNVTLSCEQNLNHDAMYWYRQDPGQGLRLIYYSQIVNDFQKGDIAEGYSVSREKKESFPLTVTSAQKNPTAFYLCASSRLAGFNEQFFGPGTRLTVL.

The rearrangement links TRBV6-2 or TRBV6-3 to TRBJ2-2; 10 positions agree with TRBD1. The CDR3 totals 18 residues. In germline, CDR1 is MNHEY, CDR2 SVGEGT. V trimming: 2 bases; J trimming: 4 bases; junction bases outside the gene matches: 10. CDR3 sequence (DNA): TGTGCCAGCAGTTACGTGTTGGGACAGGGGAAGCTCACCGGGGAGCTGTTTTTT. Its protein product is CASSYVLGQGKLTGELFF.

This clone was recorded once. The gene calls are TRBV30 and TRBJ1-5; 8 positions match TRBD1. V was pared by 0 bases and J by 6 bases, with 1 base of the junction left unmatched. The CDR3 loop spans 13 amino acids. Germline CDR1 and CDR2: GTSNPN and SVGIG (reference sequence). The CDR3 coding sequence is TGTGCCTGGAGTGTACAGGGGGGTCAGCCCCAGCATTTT. This encodes CAWSVQGGQPQHF.

The CDR3: CASSVGQGSTYEQYF. DNA for the CDR3: TGTGCCAGCAGCGTAGGACAGGGGTCCACCTACGAGCAGTACTTC. The chain employs TRBV9 and TRBJ2-7, with TRBD1 matching over 8 bases. The CDR3 has 15 residues. The junction had 4 bases not matched to a gene; V was cut back by 0 bases and J by 2 bases. Germline lookup yields CDR1 SGDLS and CDR2 YYNGEE.

This chain joins TRBV9 and TRBJ2-3; D might be TRBD1 (5 bases). This CDR3 comprises 14 residues. Between the trimmed V and J ends, which lost 3 bases and 2 bases, there was a span of 10 bases. Germline lookup yields CDR1 SGDLS and CDR2 YYNGEE. This CDR3 reads CASSGRVYTDTQYF. The DNA of the CDR3 is TGTGCCAGCAGCGGCAGGGTCTACACAGATACGCAGTATTTT. Full variable domain (missing parts from reference TRBV9 and TRBJ2-3): DSGVTQTPKHLITATGQRVTLRCSPRSGDLSVYWYQQSLDQGLQFLIQYYNGEERAKGNILERFSAQQFPDLHSELNLSSLELGDSALYFCASSGRVYTDTQYFGPGTRLTVL.

The rearrangement links TRBV15 to TRBJ1-2; possibly TRBD1 for D (5 bases). Looked up from germline, CDR1 is LNHNV and CDR2 is YYDKDF (reference sequence). Trimming pared 4 bases from V and 7 bases from J, leaving 19 bases between. There are 15 residues in the CDR3. The CDR3 DNA follows: TGTGCCACCAGCACCCCTTTGCCGGGGGGGGGTGGCTACACCTTC. This sequence encodes CATSTPLPGGGGYTF. Complete variable domain (other parts from reference TRBV15 and TRBJ1-2): DAMVIQNPRYQVTQFGKPVTLSCSQTLNHNVMYWYQQKSSQAPKLLFHYYDKDFNNEADTPDNFQSRRPNTSFCFLDIRSPGLGDTAMYLCATSTPLPGGGGYTFGSGTRLTVV.

V gene TRBV28 combines with J gene TRBJ1-4, with D possibly matching TRBD1 (5 bases). This CDR3 has 17 amino acids. The V and J ends lost 7 bases and 2 bases respectively, with 20 bases between them. The germline gives CDR1 MDHEN, CDR2 SYDVKM. In DNA form, the CDR3 reads TGTGCCAGCACCCCCGTGGGGGGACGAGGCACTAATGAAAAACTGTTTTTT. It translates to CASTPVGGRGTNEKLFF.

The chain has TRBV30 and TRBJ2-1; a weak D match, TRBD2 (5 bases). Germline V CDR1 and CDR2: GTSNPN, SVGIG (reference sequence). The germline V and J ends were trimmed by 5 bases and 7 bases, with 12 bases remaining between them. CDR3 length equals 12 residues. The CDR3 DNA is TGTGCCTGGGGGCCGGGCGGGAATGAGCAGTTCTTC. Protein product: CAWGPGGNEQFF. The whole variable domain, remainder taken from reference TRBV30 and TRBJ2-1, is SQTIHQWPATLVQPVGSPLSLECTVEGTSNPNLYWYRQAAGRGLQLLFYSVGIGQISSEVPQNLSASRPQDRQFILSSKKLLLSDSGFYLCAWGPGGNEQFFGPGTRLTVL.

The chain recombines TRBV6-5 with TRBJ2-3; D might be TRBD2 (5 bases). Trimming pared 2 bases from V and 2 bases from J, leaving 8 bases between. In germline, CDR1 is MNHEY, CDR2 SVGAGI. The CDR3 runs to 14 residues. CDR3 region: CASSYILDTDTQYF. CDR3 coding DNA: TGTGCCAGCAGTTACATACTAGACACAGATACGCAGTATTTT.